This note documents a single TCR beta chain sequence. Its target is not known. ViraFEST assay sequencing came after antigen-specific CD4+ T cells were expanded with viral peptide pools. Isolating CD4+ T cells followed approximately 9 days of culture. As their vaccination, participants received two doses of either BNT162b2 or mRNA-1273. Neither prior SARS-CoV-2 infection nor positive nucleocapsid antibodies were present in the vaccine recipients. On days 3 and 7, fresh IL-2 medium replaced half the medium. This record belongs to a study of vaccination effects on CD4 cells after COVID-19. TCRdb's copy holds only in-frame clones and misses some; the assay was immunoSEQ multiplex PCR. The data show about 24,000 clones, more than 80% seen once. This CDR3 comprises 16 residues. Germline values: CDR1 LNHDA, CDR2 SQIVND (reference sequence). V gave up 5 bases and J gave up 6 bases; unmatched junction bases: 12.

The material was CD4+ T cells from PBMCs cultured with SARS-CoV-2 spike peptides, obtained after COVID-19 vaccination. The TCR comes from a human donor who received a COVID-19 vaccine. Some clones in this sample may be carry-over from other donors' samples. The chain recombines TRBV19 with TRBJ1-4; 7 bases map to TRBD1. The CDR3 here is CASSLRGPARDEKLFF. As DNA, the CDR3 is TGTGCCAGTAGTCTAAGGGGGCCCGCCAGAGATGAAAAACTGTTTTTT.